These 28 T cell receptor beta chains came from one sample sequenced in a study of graft-versus-host responses after intestinal transplantation. Sequenced by immunoSEQ multiplex PCR; TCRdb stores in-frame clones only, minus some. The sample lists about 29,000 clones, about 85% occurring once. The source was PBMCs, collected 450 to 480 days after intestinal transplantation. The receptor set was obtained from a human patient who received an intestinal transplant, so some T cells may come from the graft donor.

V and J are TRBV6-6 and TRBJ1-1; unclear D gene. The V gene lost 0 bases and the J gene lost 1 base, with 6 bases spanning the gap. Germline V gives CDR1 MNHNY, CDR2 SVGAGI (reference sequence). This CDR3 has 14 amino acids. The CDR3 here is CASSYSIRNTEAFF. The DNA of the CDR3 is TGTGCCAGCAGTTACTCGATACGGAACACTGAAGCTTTCTTT.

V is TRBV29-1 and J is TRBJ2-7, with D perhaps matching TRBD1 (6 bases). This CDR3 region has 13 residues. V dropped 4 bases and J dropped 1 base, with 11 bases sitting between them. Germline V lookup: CDR1 SQVTM, CDR2 ANQGSEA. Here the CDR3 DNA reads TGCAGCGTTGCGGGACAAATTTCCTACGAGCAGTACTTC. Protein: CSVAGQISYEQYF.

The V and J genes are TRBV11-3 and TRBJ2-2, with a tentative D call TRBD2 (6 bases). The CDR3 covers 17 residues. CDR1 is SGHNT and CDR2 is YENEEA in the germline V gene. V was cut by 5 bases and J by 4 bases, with 20 bases left in between. CDR3 nucleotides: TGTGCCAGCAGCCCAAGATCGGGTAGGGGAGGCACCGGGGAGCTGTTTTTT. Translated, it gives CASSPRSGRGGTGELFF.

The V gene is TRBV6-5, the J gene TRBJ1-3, with a possible D match to TRBD1 (6 bases). Looked up from germline, CDR1 is MNHEY and CDR2 is SVGAGI. V shed 5 bases and J shed 3 bases, with 11 bases lying between them. The CDR3 extends over 14 amino acids. The CDR3 DNA reads TGTGCCAGCAGTGAAGGGACAAGTGGAAACACCATATATTTT. Translated, it gives CASSEGTSGNTIYF.

The chain joins TRBV11-2 to TRBJ2-1, with D possibly being TRBD2 (5 bases). The CDR3 runs to 15 residues. Germline V gene sequence: CDR1 SGHAT, CDR2 FQNNGV. The V end was cut by 2 bases, the J end by 4 bases, with 12 bases between. This CDR3 is CASSLPEGWYNEQFF. As DNA, the CDR3 is TGTGCCAGCAGCTTACCAGAGGGCTGGTACAATGAGCAGTTCTTC.

This clone occurred once. This CDR3 is also generated by other DNA sequences in the sample. This sequence joins TRBV29-1 and TRBJ2-2, with D perhaps being TRBD1 or TRBD2 (7 bases each). V dropped 6 bases and J dropped 5 bases, with 16 bases sitting between them. Looked up from germline, CDR1 is SQVTM and CDR2 is ANQGSEA. This CDR3 is built from 14 residues. Written as DNA, the CDR3 is TGCAGCGTGGGGAGGGGGCCGGGGACCGGGGAGCTGTTTTTT. As protein: CSVGRGPGTGELFF.

CDR3: CASSQAGLLYNEQFF. For the CDR3, the DNA is TGTGCCAGCAGCCAGGCCGGGCTACTCTACAATGAGCAGTTCTTC. The chain carries TRBV7-9 and TRBJ2-1; D is uncertain. Germline V gene data show CDR1 as SEHNR and CDR2 as FQNEAQ (reference sequence). Deletions cut 5 bases from V and 3 bases from J, with 14 bases between. The CDR3 is made up of 15 amino acids. The variable domain in full, completed from reference TRBV7-9 and TRBJ2-1, reads DTGVSQNPRHKITKRGQNVTFRCDPISEHNRLYWYRQTLGQGPEFLTYFQNEAQLEKSRLLSDRFSAERPKGSFSTLEIQRTEQGDSAMYLCASSQAGLLYNEQFFGPGTRLTVL.

The chain is built from TRBV13 and TRBJ2-5; 7 bases map to TRBD2. The germline V gene has CDR1 PRHDT and CDR2 FYEKMQ (reference sequence). The CDR3 has 16 amino acids. Germline trimming cut 2 bases from V and 1 base from J; bases unmatched to any gene: 7. This CDR3 reads CASSLRGWGGQETQYF. CDR3 bases: TGTGCCAGCAGCTTAAGGGGTTGGGGGGGCCAAGAGACCCAGTACTTC. The full variable domain, with the rest looked up from reference TRBV13 and TRBJ2-5, is AAGVIQSPRHLIKEKRETATLKCYPIPRHDTVYWYQQGPGQDPQFLISFYEKMQSDKGSIPDRFSAQQFSDYHSELNMSSLELGDSALYFCASSLRGWGGQETQYFGPGTRLLVL.

The chain employs TRBV12-5 and TRBJ2-1, with D hard to call. The CDR3 totals 13 residues. With 1 base removed from V and 6 bases from J, the gap between germline ends came to 7 bases. Germline CDR1 reads LGHNT; CDR2 reads FRNRAP. CDR3 sequence reads: CASGLAGLNEQFF. In nucleotides, the CDR3 is TGTGCTAGTGGTTTGGCCGGGCTCAATGAGCAGTTCTTC.

This sequence joins TRBV7-8 and TRBJ1-2; a possible D gene is TRBD1 (6 bases). V lost 5 bases and J lost 2, with 9 bases in between. The germline CDR1 and CDR2 sequences are SGHVS and FQNEAQ. The CDR3 spans 13 residues. CDR3 region: CASSPGQNYGYTF. CDR3 sequence (DNA): TGTGCCAGCAGCCCAGGACAGAACTATGGCTACACCTTC.

V gene TRBV21-1 combines with J gene TRBJ1-1; the table's D call, TRBD1, has no DNA check behind it. TRBV21-1 is a pseudogene locus. The CDR3 extends over 17 amino acids. The chain's CDR3 is CASSKGWDSHADTEAFF. CDR3 nucleotides: TGTGCCAGCAGCAAAGGGTGGGACAGTCATGCGGACACTGAAGCTTTCTTT.

The J gene is TRBJ2-5, the V gene TRBV19; the match to TRBD1 covers 9 bases. Germline lookup yields CDR1 LNHDA and CDR2 SQIVND (reference sequence). V dropped 6 bases and J dropped 1; count of bases not matched to a gene: 3. The CDR3 covers 14 residues. CDR3 region: CASSPTGGQETQYF. The CDR3 nucleotides are TGTGCCAGTAGCCCGACAGGGGGCCAAGAGACCCAGTACTTC.

CDR3 sequence (DNA): TGCGCCAGCAGCTTAATTGCCGGGACAGATACGCAGTATTTT. Its protein product is CASSLIAGTDTQYF. V is TRBV5-1 and J is TRBJ2-3, with no clear D. Germline CDR1 and CDR2: SGHRS and YFSETQ. The CDR3 loop spans 14 amino acids. Between the trimmed V and J ends, which lost 2 bases and 3 bases, there was a span of 10 bases.

The chain joins TRBV7-2 to TRBJ1-5, with a tentative D call TRBD1 (6 bases). This CDR3 is 13 amino acids long. The V gene lost 5 bases and the J gene lost 5 bases, with 10 bases spanning the gap. Germline V gives CDR1 SGHTA, CDR2 FQGNSA. The CDR3 DNA sequence: TGTGCCAGCAGCCTAAGGGGGGATCAGCCCCAGCATTTT. Translation: CASSLRGDQPQHF. The full variable domain, completed using reference TRBV7-2 and TRBJ1-5, is GAGVSQSPSNKVTEKGKDVELRCDPISGHTALYWYRQSLGQGLEFLIYFQGNSAPDKSGLPSDRFSAERTGGSVSTLTIQRTQQEDSAVYLCASSLRGDQPQHFGDGTRLSIL.

This chain uses TRBV5-1 with TRBJ1-1, with no clear D. There are 15 residues in the CDR3. Germline CDR1 is SGHRS and CDR2 is YFSETQ. V dropped 0 bases and J dropped 5 bases, with 14 bases sitting between them. The CDR3 sequence is CASSLDSDSGTEAFF. Written as DNA, the CDR3 is TGCGCCAGCAGCTTGGATTCGGATTCGGGAACTGAAGCTTTCTTT.

The CDR3 region is CASSLPLIRGEQYF. The CDR3 bases are TGTGCCAGCAGTTTACCCCTCATTAGGGGAGAGCAGTACTTC. V and J are TRBV7-2 and TRBJ2-7; possibly TRBD1 for D (5 bases). The CDR3 has 14 amino acids. Per the germline V gene, CDR1 is SGHTA and CDR2 is FQGNSA. Between the trimmed V and J ends, which lost 6 bases and 7 bases, there was a span of 19 bases. Full variable domain (outside the CDR3, taken from reference TRBV7-2 and TRBJ2-7): GAGVSQSPSNKVTEKGKDVELRCDPISGHTALYWYRQSLGQGLEFLIYFQGNSAPDKSGLPSDRFSAERTGGSVSTLTIQRTQQEDSAVYLCASSLPLIRGEQYFGPGTRLTVT.

The gene calls are TRBV4-1 and TRBJ2-2, with TRBD1 identical over 7 bases. The CDR3 has 16 amino acids. Trimming at V came to 4 bases and at J to 4 bases, leaving 9 bases not matched to a gene. Germline loops: CDR1 MGHRA, CDR2 YSYEKL. For the CDR3, the DNA is TGCGCCAGCAGCCCCTACAGGGGCGGAACCACCGGGGAGCTGTTTTTT. Translating it yields CASSPYRGGTTGELFF.

As for this clone: Other DNA sequences from this sample encode an identical CDR3 as well. V is TRBV5-4 and J is TRBJ2-2; tentative D call: TRBD2 (6 bases). The CDR3 totals 16 residues. Trimming took off 2 bases at V and 7 bases at J, with 18 bases between the two ends. Germline V CDR1 and CDR2: SGHNT, YYREEE (reference sequence). The CDR3 sequence: CASSLVSGTSGGELFF. As DNA, the CDR3 is TGTGCCAGCAGCTTAGTTTCAGGGACTTCAGGCGGGGAGCTGTTTTTT.

CDR3 bases: TGTGCCAGCAGCTCACCGGGCCGCAACACTGAAGCTTTCTTT. Protein sequence: CASSSPGRNTEAFF. V and J are TRBV7-9 and TRBJ1-1; unclear D gene. Trimming cost V 4 bases and J 2 bases, with 11 bases left between them. Per germline, CDR1 SEHNR and CDR2 FQNEAQ (reference sequence). The CDR3 length is 14 residues.

V is TRBV19 and J is TRBJ1-6; D call uncertain. The CDR3 is 15 amino acids. Trimming cost V 5 bases and J 0 bases, with 8 bases left between them. Looked up from germline, CDR1 is LNHDA and CDR2 is SQIVND (reference sequence). Here the CDR3 DNA reads TGTGCCAGTAGTCTTCTAAACTCCTATAATTCACCCCTCCACTTT. Translating gives CASSLLNSYNSPLHF.

The rearrangement uses TRBV7-2 and TRBJ2-7, with TRBD2 matching over 7 bases. Germline V gives CDR1 SGHTA, CDR2 FQGNSA. V gave up 3 bases and J gave up 5 bases; unmatched junction bases: 10. The length of the CDR3 is 15 residues. CDR3 region: CASSFRGRESDEQYF. The DNA for the CDR3 is TGTGCCAGCAGCTTTAGAGGGAGGGAAAGTGACGAGCAGTACTTC.

A remark on this clone: Relative to the germline gene, one junction end is altered; a read error may explain this. The chain carries TRBV6-5 and TRBJ2-2, with 7 bases fitting TRBD1. Germline CDR1 is MNHEY and CDR2 is SVGAGI. There are 15 residues in the CDR3. The CDR3 sequence: CAGSPGTANTGELFF. DNA for the CDR3: TGTGCCGGCAGTCCCGGGACAGCGAACACCGGGGAGCTGTTTTTT.

The rearrangement links TRBV2 to TRBJ1-2, with a weak D call TRBD1 (5 bases). V dropped 11 bases and J dropped 4 bases, with 8 bases sitting between them. Germline V CDR1 and CDR2: SNHLY, FYNNEI. There are 10 residues in the CDR3. CDR3 nucleotides: TGTGCCGTCGACAGCTATGGCTACACCTTC. Translated: CAVDSYGYTF. The whole variable domain, filled in from reference TRBV2 and TRBJ1-2, reads EPEVTQTPSHQVTQMGQEVILRCVPISNHLYFYWYRQILGQKVEFLVSFYNNEISEKSEIFDDQFSVERPDGSNFTLKIRSTKLEDSAMYFCAVDSYGYTFGSGTRLTVV.

In this sample, this clone turned up once. The chain couples TRBV7-8 to TRBJ2-5; no clear D. The CDR3 sequence is 13 residues long. Germline CDR1 reads SGHVS; CDR2 reads FQNEAQ. The V end was cut by 7 bases, the J end by 2 bases, with 11 bases between. CDR3 sequence (DNA): TGTGCCAGCACGCGACGAACTCAAGAGACCCAGTACTTC. It translates to CASTRRTQETQYF.

This rearrangement joins TRBV9 to TRBJ2-1; D gene unclear. The V gene lost 3 bases and the J gene lost 7 bases, with 11 bases spanning the gap. The CDR3 is 13 residues long. Germline V gene data show CDR1 as SGDLS and CDR2 as YYNGEE. The CDR3 DNA reads as TGTGCCAGCAGCGCCTCAATGGAGAATGAGCAGTTCTTC. Amino acid sequence: CASSASMENEQFF.

This clone was detected only once. The V and J genes are TRBV28 and TRBJ2-5; the match to TRBD1 covers 7 bases. J lost 5 bases, V lost 2 bases, and 5 bases had no gene match. The CDR3 is 14 amino acids. The germline CDR1 and CDR2 sequences are MDHEN and SYDVKM. The DNA for the CDR3 is TGTGCCAGCAGTTTACCGACAGGGTGGGAGACCCAGTACTTC. This translates into CASSLPTGWETQYF.

The table lists this clone with a count of one. V gene TRBV7-2 combines with J gene TRBJ2-7; no reliable D call. CDR3 length equals 13 residues. V was pared by 1 base and J by 4 bases, with 8 bases between. CDR1 is SGHTA and CDR2 is FQGNSA in the germline V gene. Here the CDR3 DNA reads TGTGCCAGCAGCTTAGGACCTTCTTACGAGCAGTACTTC. It is translated as CASSLGPSYEQYF.

The J gene is TRBJ2-1, the V gene TRBV14; tentatively, D is TRBD1 or TRBD2 (5 bases each). The CDR3 is 12 amino acids. V was clipped by 2 bases and J by 10 bases, with 9 bases between them. The germline CDR1 and CDR2 sequences are SGHDN and FVKESK. CDR3 in amino acids: CASSQMGTEQFF. As DNA, the CDR3 is TGTGCCAGCAGCCAAATGGGGACGGAGCAGTTCTTC.